The 24 T cell receptor beta chains given below trace back to one sample, sequenced in a study of persistence of HIV-infected CD4 T cells. Nonspecific anti-CD3/anti-CD28 bead stimulation represents the broad CD4+ T cell repertoire. CD4+ T cells upregulating both CD40 ligand and CD69 were sorted as responding cells. These receptors are not linked to any known antigen. The immunoSEQ assay was version 4, run in survey mode. The method was immunoSEQ multiplex PCR; TCRdb's version includes in-frame clones alone and lacks a portion of them. The sample consists of 40,000 to 55,000 clones, approximately 90% of them appearing once. Sequencing was performed on CD4+ T cells sorted from PBMCs after approximately 18-hour stimulation, taken from a patient who received antiretroviral therapy. These receptors all stem from an adult woman with HIV who was CMV-seropositive.

In DNA, the CDR3 is TGTGCCAGCAGTTTGGGAGGGGCGGGCACCGGGGAGCTGTTTTTT. This gives the protein CASSLGGAGTGELFF. This chain joins TRBV27 and TRBJ2-2; 7 bases align to TRBD2. V was clipped by 3 bases and J by 4 bases; unmatched bases: 5. The CDR3 extends over 15 amino acids. CDR1 and CDR2 from the germline V gene are MNHEY and SMNVEV (reference sequence).

This rearrangement joins TRBV24-1 to TRBJ2-3, with 7 bases identical to TRBD1. Germline CDR1 and CDR2: KGHDR and SFDVKD. The CDR3 is made up of 15 amino acids. V lost 3 bases and J lost 2; bases outside the gene matches: 4. This chain's CDR3 is CATSDRQGYTDTQYF. The CDR3 DNA reads TGTGCCACCAGTGATCGACAGGGCTACACAGATACGCAGTATTTT.

The CDR3 sequence: CASSQQQGFYGYTF. The CDR3 DNA sequence: TGTGCCAGCAGCCAACAACAGGGATTCTATGGCTACACCTTC. This chain uses TRBV14 with TRBJ1-2; tentatively, D is TRBD1 (6 bases). Germline V gene data show CDR1 as SGHDN and CDR2 as FVKESK. The CDR3 is made up of 14 amino acids. The V end was cut by 2 bases, the J end by 4 bases, with 11 bases between.

The rearrangement uses TRBV13 and TRBJ2-7; the D is unclear. From germline, CDR1 is PRHDT and CDR2 FYEKMQ (reference sequence). The V and J ends lost 5 bases and 4 bases respectively, with 12 bases between them. The CDR3 consists of 13 residues. The CDR3 DNA reads as TGTGCCAGCAGCCACACGGCGAGGTACGAGCAGTACTTC. Translating it yields CASSHTARYEQYF.

The chain recombines TRBV5-6 with TRBJ2-7, with D perhaps being TRBD1 or TRBD2 (6 bases each). This CDR3 region has 13 residues. Germline V gene data show CDR1 as SGHDT and CDR2 as YYEEEE. V was shortened by 7 bases and J by 5 bases, with 16 bases between the two germline ends. CDR3 region: CASDDGGADEQYF. In nucleotides, the CDR3 is TGTGCCAGCGACGACGGGGGCGCGGACGAGCAGTACTTC. Complete variable domain (other parts from reference TRBV5-6 and TRBJ2-7): DAGVTQSPTHLIKTRGQQVTLRCSPKSGHDTVSWYQQALGQGPQFIFQYYEEEERQRGNFPDRFSGHQFPNYSSELNVNALLLGDSALYLCASDDGGADEQYFGPGTRLTVT.

The chain carries TRBV19 and TRBJ1-4; D call uncertain. This CDR3 has 17 residues. Per germline, CDR1 LNHDA and CDR2 SQIVND (reference sequence). V lost 4 bases and J lost 0, with 15 bases in between. The CDR3 sequence is CASSNRRPNPTNEKLFF. The DNA for the CDR3 is TGTGCCAGTAGTAATCGGCGGCCAAACCCAACTAATGAAAAACTGTTTTTT.

The rearrangement uses TRBV7-9 and TRBJ1-2; 9 bases are shared with TRBD1. With V trimmed by 5 bases and J by 7 bases, 5 bases remained unmatched. The CDR3 runs 13 residues. Germline values: CDR1 SEHNR, CDR2 FQNEAQ (reference sequence). DNA of the CDR3: TGTGCCAGCAGCCAACAGGGGGCTGGTGGCTACACCTTC. Translating it yields CASSQQGAGGYTF.

The J gene is TRBJ1-4, the V gene TRBV7-8; TRBD1 might be the D (5 bases). Germline lookup yields CDR1 SGHVS and CDR2 FQNEAQ. Trimming took 4 bases from V and 8 from J, leaving 14 bases between them. The CDR3 totals 14 residues. CDR3 sequence reads: CASSYGRGPEKLFF. DNA of the CDR3: TGTGCCAGCAGCTATGGACGGGGACCCGAAAAACTGTTTTTT.

The J gene is TRBJ2-2, the V gene TRBV24-1, with no clear D. CDR1 and CDR2 (germline): KGHDR, SFDVKD. V gave up 1 base and J gave up 8 bases, with 1 base separating them. There are 11 residues in the CDR3. The CDR3 reads CATSDFGELFF. CDR3 bases: TGTGCCACCAGTGATTTTGGGGAGCTGTTTTTT.

The chain has TRBV18 and TRBJ1-2; TRBD1 matches at 9 bases. The CDR3 extends over 16 amino acids. With 1 base clipped from V and 2 bases from J, the junction kept 5 bases outside the gene matches. Germline V lookup: CDR1 KGHSH, CDR2 LQKENI. The CDR3 sequence: CASSPRSGQGNYGYTF. CDR3 DNA sequence: TGTGCCAGCTCACCACGTTCGGGACAGGGAAACTATGGCTACACCTTC.

The genes are TRBV3-1 (or the pseudogene TRBV3-2) and TRBJ1-2, with D possibly TRBD1 on 5 matching bases. CDR3 size: 12 residues. V was cut by 3 bases and J by 10 bases, with 12 bases left in between. Germline V lookup: CDR1 LGHDT, CDR2 YNNKEL (reference sequence). In DNA, the CDR3 is TGTGCCAGCAGCCATGGGGGGGGGACCTACACCTTC. This sequence encodes CASSHGGGTYTF.

This clone was observed once. CDR3 DNA sequence: TGTGCCACCAGCCCTCAGGGTCTAGGGAATCAGCCCCAGCATTTT. This sequence encodes CATSPQGLGNQPQHF. The rearrangement joins TRBV15 to TRBJ1-5; tentatively, D is TRBD1 (5 bases). Germline V gene sequence: CDR1 LNHNV, CDR2 YYDKDF (reference sequence). Between the trimmed V and J ends, which lost 5 bases and 4 bases, there was a span of 15 bases. The length of the CDR3 is 15 residues. The full variable domain, completed using reference TRBV15 and TRBJ1-5, is DAMVIQNPRYQVTQFGKPVTLSCSQTLNHNVMYWYQQKSSQAPKLLFHYYDKDFNNEADTPDNFQSRRPNTSFCFLDIRSPGLGDTAMYLCATSPQGLGNQPQHFGDGTRLSIL.

This chain joins TRBV20-1 and TRBJ1-1; D gene uncertain. The CDR3 has 11 residues. Per germline, CDR1 DFQATT and CDR2 SNEGSKA (reference sequence). CDR3 nucleotides: TGCGCCGGGATTCTGAACACTGAAGCTTTCTTT. Amino acids: CAGILNTEAFF.

In regard to this clone: This sample also contains other DNA sequences that code for the same CDR3. The gene calls are TRBV4-1 and TRBJ1-1; 7 bases are shared with TRBD1. Germline trimming cut 3 bases from V and 1 base from J; bases unmatched to any gene: 5. Germline loops: CDR1 MGHRA, CDR2 YSYEKL. This CDR3 comprises 15 residues. The CDR3 region has the DNA TGCGCCAGCAGCCAGCGACAGGGAGGGAACACTGAAGCTTTCTTT. Protein: CASSQRQGGNTEAFF.

The chain uses TRBV28 and TRBJ2-1, with unresolved D. This CDR3 spans 13 amino acids. CDR1 MDHEN and CDR2 SYDVKM come from the germline V gene. Trimming pared 3 bases from V and 7 bases from J, leaving 10 bases between. CDR3 loop: CASSFLSANEQFF. CDR3 DNA sequence: TGTGCCAGCAGTTTCCTCAGCGCGAATGAGCAGTTCTTC.

The chain uses TRBV10-3 and TRBJ1-2, with D possibly matching TRBD1 (5 bases). V was clipped by 8 bases and J by 4 bases, with 14 bases between them. The CDR3 runs to 13 residues. Germline lookup yields CDR1 ENHRY and CDR2 SYGVKD. In nucleotides, the CDR3 is TGTGCCATCTCCCCGGGGGGGGTCTATGGCTACACCTTC. Protein: CAISPGGVYGYTF.

J is TRBJ2-1 and V is TRBV7-3; 14 nucleotides agree with TRBD2. Germline trimming cut 1 base from V and 4 bases from J; bases unmatched to any gene: 3. Germline lookup yields CDR1 SGHTA and CDR2 FQGTGA. The CDR3 runs to 17 residues. The CDR3 coding sequence is TGTGCCAGCAGCTTAATGACTAGCGGGAGGGGGTACAATGAGCAGTTCTTC. Protein sequence: CASSLMTSGRGYNEQFF.

This clone has a single count. The chain employs TRBV20-1 and TRBJ1-5; D not resolved. V was trimmed by 3 bases and J by 3 bases, leaving 9 bases between them. The CDR3 covers 13 residues. Germline V gives CDR1 DFQATT, CDR2 SNEGSKA (reference sequence). CDR3 region: CSASAGINQPQHF. The CDR3 DNA follows: TGCAGTGCTAGTGCGGGCATCAATCAGCCCCAGCATTTT.

The chain carries TRBV6-6 and TRBJ1-2; a weak D match, TRBD1 (5 bases). Germline CDR1 and CDR2: MNHNY and SVGAGI (reference sequence). With 2 bases removed from V and 1 base from J, the gap between germline ends came to 11 bases. The CDR3 extends over 15 amino acids. CDR3 loop: CASSYGAGLNYGYTF. CDR3 DNA sequence: TGTGCCAGCAGTTACGGGGCAGGGCTTAACTATGGCTACACCTTC.

The chain uses TRBV10-1 and TRBJ1-2, with 7 bases identical to TRBD1. Germline loops: CDR1 WNHNN, CDR2 SYGVQD (reference sequence). The CDR3 covers 14 residues. V lost 4 bases to trimming and J lost 2 bases; unmatched junction nucleotides: 4. The CDR3 DNA reads TGCGCCAGCAGTGGGACAGGCCCAAACTATGGCTACACCTTC. It encodes CASSGTGPNYGYTF.

V gene TRBV19 combines with J gene TRBJ2-3; weak D call: TRBD2 (6 bases). The CDR3 extends over 14 amino acids. The ends were cut back, 4 bases at V and 4 bases at J, with 12 bases in the middle. CDR1 and CDR2 from the germline V gene are LNHDA and SQIVND (reference sequence). The CDR3, as DNA: TGTGCCAGTAGTAAACGGGAGATCTCAGATACGCAGTATTTT. It codes for CASSKREISDTQYF.

The CDR3 reads CASSVVGTRDTQYF. CDR3 coding DNA: TGTGCCAGCAGCGTAGTAGGGACTCGAGATACGCAGTATTTT. V is TRBV9 and J is TRBJ2-3; maybe TRBD2 (6 bases). From germline, CDR1 is SGDLS and CDR2 YYNGEE. With 0 bases removed from V and 5 bases from J, the gap between germline ends came to 10 bases. The CDR3 covers 14 residues.

The rearrangement links TRBV24-1 to TRBJ1-2; no reliable D call. CDR3 length: 15 residues. Germline CDR1 reads KGHDR; CDR2 reads SFDVKD. Trimming left V 3 bases short and J 2 bases short, with 12 bases between. CDR3 sequence: CATSDGLGRNYGYTF. The CDR3 DNA sequence: TGTGCCACCAGTGATGGTTTGGGCAGGAACTATGGCTACACCTTC.

The chain employs TRBV7-2 and TRBJ1-1; 8 nucleotides line up with TRBD1. Germline V gene data show CDR1 as SGHTA and CDR2 as FQGNSA. The CDR3 has 15 residues. The V gene end was trimmed by 3 bases and the J gene end by 3 bases; junction bases not matched to a gene: 6. The CDR3 reads CASSFFQGADTEAFF. In DNA, the CDR3 is TGTGCCAGCAGCTTCTTTCAGGGGGCGGACACTGAAGCTTTCTTT.